The rows below give T cell receptor beta chains drawn from one sample of a study of T-cell reconstitution after alpha-beta-depleted transplantation in children. TCRdb called the PCR reads again in MiXCR, with one record for every CDR3 protein. The sample holds roughly 10,000 distinct CDR3 sequences, roughly 14% seen once. Here the sequenced sample was PBMCs, mostly from graft donor cells, taken 60 days after TCRalphabeta/CD19-depleted stem cell transplant. Every receptor here comes from a male patient aged 5 to 17 who had a stem cell transplant for acute lymphoblastic leukemia, so the T cells may come from the graft donor. Each CDR3 is given with its conserved first and last residue.

TRBJ2-3	TRBV5-6	CASSLVTGARETDTQYF
TRBJ1-1	TRBV9	CASSAQVLGTEAFF
TRBJ1-1	TRBV18	CASSLYPGAYTEAFF
TRBJ1-2	TRBV7-9	CATLRGDKYGYTF
TRBJ1-1	TRBV7-2	CASSFRSRMGQAEAFF
TRBJ2-7	TRBV29-1	CSALGQLYEQYF
TRBJ2-5	TRBV5-1	CASSLWTSGRAETQYF
TRBJ1-1	TRBV27	CASSLSRQGNTEAFF
TRBJ1-5	TRBV6-2/TRBV6-3	CASSYRRGEPQHF
TRBJ2-3	TRBV7-9	CASRWGEGTDTQYF
TRBJ1-5	TRBV20-1	CSARRQGISNQPQHF
TRBJ1-1	TRBV12-3/TRBV12-4	CASSERQTNTEAFF
TRBJ2-7	TRBV20-1	CSARGTGGYEQYF
TRBJ1-6	TRBV20-1	CTSSGVSYNSPLHF
TRBJ2-7	TRBV5-1	CASSLVAGATYEQYF
TRBJ1-2	TRBV6-5	CASTKVGQGIYGYTF
TRBJ2-7	TRBV20-1	CSARAGGPTYEQYF
TRBJ2-3	TRBV18	CASSLLTDTQYF
TRBJ1-3	TRBV2	CASLMGQAGNTIYF
TRBJ2-7	TRBV5-1	CASSLEAWREGLHEQYF
TRBJ2-6	TRBV5-1	CASSLDGRSSGANVLTF
TRBJ2-4	TRBV4-2	CASSQTTRVNIQYF
TRBJ2-1	TRBV7-2	CASSSGQHNEQFF
TRBJ2-3	TRBV7-2	CASSLAPRTSGGTDTQYF
TRBJ2-1	TRBV11-2	CASSLGPISGRGEQFF
TRBJ1-2	TRBV7-2	CASSSLLGRTYGYTF
TRBJ1-2	TRBV5-5	CASSLRIGYNYGYTF
TRBJ2-1	TRBV21-1	CASSKRGLAGPYNEQFF
TRBJ1-1	TRBV6-5	CASSYPWTGNTEAFF
TRBJ1-2	TRBV6-2/TRBV6-3	CASSQQGIVFGYTF
TRBJ1-5	TRBV6-2/TRBV6-3	CASSYWGNGNQPQHF
TRBJ2-7	TRBV30	CAWSVGYSYEQYF
TRBJ1-1	TRBV6-5	CASSYRQGATEAFF
TRBJ2-3	TRBV7-2	CASSPDRASTDTQYF
TRBJ2-7	TRBV5-1	CASSRDTWYEQYF
TRBJ1-4	TRBV18	CASSPPGPNEKLFF
TRBJ1-5	TRBV30	CAWSDAFGSYSNQPQHF
TRBJ2-3	TRBV10-2	CASNPFQGVTDTQYF
TRBJ2-3	TRBV19	CASSPDRGDTQYF
TRBJ1-5	TRBV6-5	CASSWTGFGSNQPQHF
TRBJ2-7	TRBV10-3	CAISGLAGVYEQYF
TRBJ2-3	TRBV20-1	CSAWVPKTLTDTQYF
TRBJ2-7	TRBV25-1	CASSSWYEQYF
TRBJ2-7	TRBV18	CASSPPANYEQYF
TRBJ2-7	TRBV5-1	CASSLGSTGPTYEQYF
TRBJ1-4	TRBV20-1	CSARDLWASPLNEKLFF
TRBJ2-7	TRBV7-6	CASSLGGRLTYEQYF
TRBJ2-1	TRBV10-1	CASSGYGGTYNEQFF
TRBJ1-3	TRBV6-8	CASTRGPDSSGNTIYF
TRBJ2-5	TRBV20-1	CSAGGGGLVETQYF
TRBJ1-1	TRBV14	CASSRIRGLNTEAFF
TRBJ1-6	TRBV27	CASSLFTPLYNSPLHF
TRBJ1-1	TRBV12-3/TRBV12-4	CASRMRAEAFF
TRBJ2-2	TRBV5-1	CASSLTGGPGELFF
TRBJ2-5	TRBV7-3	CASSLTEGLPQETQYF